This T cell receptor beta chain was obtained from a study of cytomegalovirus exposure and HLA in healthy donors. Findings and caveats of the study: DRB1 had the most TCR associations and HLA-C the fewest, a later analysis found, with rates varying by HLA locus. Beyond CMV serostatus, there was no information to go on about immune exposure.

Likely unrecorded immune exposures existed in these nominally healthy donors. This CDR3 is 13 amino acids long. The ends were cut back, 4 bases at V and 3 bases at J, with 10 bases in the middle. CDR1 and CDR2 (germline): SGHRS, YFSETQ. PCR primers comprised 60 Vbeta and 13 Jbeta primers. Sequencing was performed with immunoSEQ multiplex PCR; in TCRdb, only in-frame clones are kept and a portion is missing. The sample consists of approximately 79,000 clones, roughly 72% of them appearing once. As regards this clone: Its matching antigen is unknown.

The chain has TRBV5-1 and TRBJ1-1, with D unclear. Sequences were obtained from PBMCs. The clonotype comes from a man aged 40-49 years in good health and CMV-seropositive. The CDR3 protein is CASSLGKDTEAFF. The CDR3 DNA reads TGCGCCAGCAGCCTCGGGAAAGACACTGAAGCTTTCTTT.